Presented here are 5 T cell receptor beta chains from one specimen sequenced in a study of siplizumab effects on memory and regulatory T cells. TCRdb's copy holds only in-frame clones and misses some; the assay was immunoSEQ multiplex PCR. The repertoire includes approximately 100,000 clones, around 95% of them detected once, and around 0.6% sits in the top ten. The sample comprised Tregs sorted from blood. The receptors here all came from a human donor in good health.

Of note for this clone: Sequence at one end of the junction differs from germline and may be a read error. The rearrangement links TRBV7-2 to TRBJ1-1, with unresolved D. The CDR3 sequence is 11 residues long. Per germline, CDR1 SGHTA and CDR2 FQGNSA. Written as DNA, the CDR3 is TGTGCCAGCAACCTCAACAGTGAAGCTTTCTTT. Protein: CASNLNSEAFF.

The chain carries TRBV5-1 and TRBJ2-5, with D uncertain. Trimming took 5 bases from V and 2 from J, leaving 13 bases between them. Germline V gene lookup returns CDR1 SGHRS and CDR2 YFSETQ. This CDR3 region has 14 residues. Here the CDR3 DNA reads TGCGCCAGCAGAATTCGAGCAGTTCAAGAGACCCAGTACTTC. It yields the protein CASRIRAVQETQYF.

The chain couples TRBV18 to TRBJ2-1, with no clear D. The CDR3 length is 12 residues. V dropped 1 base and J dropped 8 bases, with 6 bases sitting between them. CDR1 is KGHSH and CDR2 is LQKENI in the germline V gene. The CDR3 reads CASSPLTHEQFF. CDR3 nucleotides: TGTGCCAGCTCACCACTGACCCATGAGCAGTTCTTC.

V and J are TRBV19 and TRBJ2-4; 8 nucleotides match TRBD2. Trimming removed 11 bases from V and 3 bases from J; junction bases left unmatched: 6. Looked up from germline, CDR1 is LNHDA and CDR2 is SQIVND (reference sequence). CDR3 length equals 13 residues. The CDR3 sequence is CASRGLDKNIQYF. For the CDR3, the DNA is TGTGCCTCAAGGGGACTAGACAAAAACATTCAGTACTTC.

The chain couples TRBV28 to TRBJ2-7; D unresolved. Trimming left V 5 bases short and J 2 bases short, with 13 bases between. The CDR3 totals 14 residues. Per germline, CDR1 MDHEN and CDR2 SYDVKM. The CDR3 DNA follows: TGTGCCAGCAGTCCCTATTTTCCCCCCTACGAGCAGTACTTC. It translates to CASSPYFPPYEQYF.